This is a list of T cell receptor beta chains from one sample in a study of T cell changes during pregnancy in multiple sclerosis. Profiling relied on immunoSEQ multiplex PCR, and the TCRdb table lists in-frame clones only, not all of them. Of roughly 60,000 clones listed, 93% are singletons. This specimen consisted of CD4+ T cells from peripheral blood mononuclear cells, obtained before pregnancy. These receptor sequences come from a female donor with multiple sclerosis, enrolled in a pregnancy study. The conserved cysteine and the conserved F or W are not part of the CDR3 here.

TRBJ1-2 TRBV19 ASSLAETYGYT
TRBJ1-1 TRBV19 ASKGRDATNTEAF
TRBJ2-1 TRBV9 ASSVTPSVVEQF
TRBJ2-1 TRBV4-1 ASSQSEVLNGQF
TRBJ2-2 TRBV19 ASSFGLRGTGELF
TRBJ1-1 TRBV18 ASSPDYTEAF
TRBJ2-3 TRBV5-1 ASSLLQDTDTQY
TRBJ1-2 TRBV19 ASSSVDRGTSNYGYT
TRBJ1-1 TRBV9 ASSATGGTNTEAF
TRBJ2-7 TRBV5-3 ARSLDPTPCSYEQY
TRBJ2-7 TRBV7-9 ASSPPAAGGSLYEQY
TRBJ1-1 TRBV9 ASSVVSGGWAEAF
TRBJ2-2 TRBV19 ASSTTAGGGTGELF
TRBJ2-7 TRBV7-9 ASSLAGTGYNEQY
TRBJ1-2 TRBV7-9 ASSLSDYGYT
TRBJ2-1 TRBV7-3 ASSLTVGISYNEQF
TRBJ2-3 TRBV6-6 ASSGSSGTPDTQY
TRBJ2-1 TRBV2 ASSEYDKWDEQF
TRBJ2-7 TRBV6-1 ASRPRWGDGEQY
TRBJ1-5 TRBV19 ASSSFPGQGGQPQH
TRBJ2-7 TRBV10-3 AIRNTSGSYEQY
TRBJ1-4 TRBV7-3 ASSGDRGEKLF
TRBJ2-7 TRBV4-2 ASSQDLSGTSYEQY
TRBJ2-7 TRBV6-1 AGSEAGTGVLYEQY
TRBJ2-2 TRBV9 ASSSAGGRTGELF
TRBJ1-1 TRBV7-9 ASSSPAQGLYTEAF
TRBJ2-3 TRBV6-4 ASSPLGGSTDTQY
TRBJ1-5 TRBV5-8 ASSSTGGSGQPQH
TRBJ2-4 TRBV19 ASSIQTRDIQY
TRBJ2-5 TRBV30 AWRSGVVETQY
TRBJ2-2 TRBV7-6 ASSPRLRDPPGELF
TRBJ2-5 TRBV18 ASSSTGAPQETQY
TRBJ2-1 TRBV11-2 ASRSAGTGGRGAPF
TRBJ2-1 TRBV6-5 ASSYSREVNEQF
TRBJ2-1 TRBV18 ASSPRPREWTGNEQF
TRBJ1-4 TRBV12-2 ASRLGTYRVNLLWTNEKLF
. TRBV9 ASSRDYIFDEQY
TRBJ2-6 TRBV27 ASSLRLAGAGANVLT
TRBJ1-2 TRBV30 AWSPGQSYGYT
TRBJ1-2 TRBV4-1 ASSQAGTGSNYGYT
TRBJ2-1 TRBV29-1 SVQRDSYNEQF
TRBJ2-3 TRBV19 ASSYPGGGTDTQY
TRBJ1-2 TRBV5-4 ASSTTGIGYT
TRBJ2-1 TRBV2 ASSWTSGYNEQF
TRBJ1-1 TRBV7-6 ASSPGLGNTEAF
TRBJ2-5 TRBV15 ATSELEGTQY
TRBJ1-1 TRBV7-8 ASSLDRLNTEAF
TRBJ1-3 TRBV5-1 ASSPGGVGNTIY
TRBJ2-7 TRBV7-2 ASSLISGEYEQY
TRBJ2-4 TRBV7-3 ASSLTGTGIAKNIQY
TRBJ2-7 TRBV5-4 ASSDRGYEQY
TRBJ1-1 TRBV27 ASSLRDRGTEAF
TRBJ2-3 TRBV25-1 ASAGLAGNTDTQY
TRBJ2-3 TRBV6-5 ASSLSGSSTDTQY
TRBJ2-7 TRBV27 ASSLGLGTYEQY
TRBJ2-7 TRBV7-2 ASSPLVGTGVSYEQY
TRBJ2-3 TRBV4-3 ASSRGQGNTDTQY